This T cell receptor beta chain was obtained from a study of T cell responses to AZD1222 COVID-19 vaccine. A word on this clone: Its target is not known.

General observations from the study: CD4 TCRs linked to vaccination spanned spike, dominating at 160-218 and 743-854. Variant regions that are unmutated are reportedly the target of nearly half of spike-specific TCRs. There were repertoire samples only from the period after the peak T cell response. Vaccination with two AZD1222 doses was followed by a rise in Spike-specific TCR breadth and depth.

Trimming cost V 2 bases and J 3 bases; bases outside gene matches: 5. The CDR3 contains 15 residues. Germline CDR1 is MNHEY and CDR2 is SVGAGI. Clones were sequenced by immunoSEQ multiplex PCR, and TCRdb holds only the in-frame ones, with some missing. The sample lists about 120,000 clones, approximately 88% seen once, with around 5% in the top ten. Sequenced here: peripheral blood, sampled on day 0 of AZD1222 vaccination. This TCR was recovered from an adult in good health. The J gene is TRBJ1-1, the V gene TRBV6-5; 8 positions agree with TRBD1. This CDR3 reads CASSYVPGGDTEAFF. CDR3 nucleotide sequence: TGTGCCAGCAGTTACGTACCAGGGGGCGACACTGAAGCTTTCTTT.